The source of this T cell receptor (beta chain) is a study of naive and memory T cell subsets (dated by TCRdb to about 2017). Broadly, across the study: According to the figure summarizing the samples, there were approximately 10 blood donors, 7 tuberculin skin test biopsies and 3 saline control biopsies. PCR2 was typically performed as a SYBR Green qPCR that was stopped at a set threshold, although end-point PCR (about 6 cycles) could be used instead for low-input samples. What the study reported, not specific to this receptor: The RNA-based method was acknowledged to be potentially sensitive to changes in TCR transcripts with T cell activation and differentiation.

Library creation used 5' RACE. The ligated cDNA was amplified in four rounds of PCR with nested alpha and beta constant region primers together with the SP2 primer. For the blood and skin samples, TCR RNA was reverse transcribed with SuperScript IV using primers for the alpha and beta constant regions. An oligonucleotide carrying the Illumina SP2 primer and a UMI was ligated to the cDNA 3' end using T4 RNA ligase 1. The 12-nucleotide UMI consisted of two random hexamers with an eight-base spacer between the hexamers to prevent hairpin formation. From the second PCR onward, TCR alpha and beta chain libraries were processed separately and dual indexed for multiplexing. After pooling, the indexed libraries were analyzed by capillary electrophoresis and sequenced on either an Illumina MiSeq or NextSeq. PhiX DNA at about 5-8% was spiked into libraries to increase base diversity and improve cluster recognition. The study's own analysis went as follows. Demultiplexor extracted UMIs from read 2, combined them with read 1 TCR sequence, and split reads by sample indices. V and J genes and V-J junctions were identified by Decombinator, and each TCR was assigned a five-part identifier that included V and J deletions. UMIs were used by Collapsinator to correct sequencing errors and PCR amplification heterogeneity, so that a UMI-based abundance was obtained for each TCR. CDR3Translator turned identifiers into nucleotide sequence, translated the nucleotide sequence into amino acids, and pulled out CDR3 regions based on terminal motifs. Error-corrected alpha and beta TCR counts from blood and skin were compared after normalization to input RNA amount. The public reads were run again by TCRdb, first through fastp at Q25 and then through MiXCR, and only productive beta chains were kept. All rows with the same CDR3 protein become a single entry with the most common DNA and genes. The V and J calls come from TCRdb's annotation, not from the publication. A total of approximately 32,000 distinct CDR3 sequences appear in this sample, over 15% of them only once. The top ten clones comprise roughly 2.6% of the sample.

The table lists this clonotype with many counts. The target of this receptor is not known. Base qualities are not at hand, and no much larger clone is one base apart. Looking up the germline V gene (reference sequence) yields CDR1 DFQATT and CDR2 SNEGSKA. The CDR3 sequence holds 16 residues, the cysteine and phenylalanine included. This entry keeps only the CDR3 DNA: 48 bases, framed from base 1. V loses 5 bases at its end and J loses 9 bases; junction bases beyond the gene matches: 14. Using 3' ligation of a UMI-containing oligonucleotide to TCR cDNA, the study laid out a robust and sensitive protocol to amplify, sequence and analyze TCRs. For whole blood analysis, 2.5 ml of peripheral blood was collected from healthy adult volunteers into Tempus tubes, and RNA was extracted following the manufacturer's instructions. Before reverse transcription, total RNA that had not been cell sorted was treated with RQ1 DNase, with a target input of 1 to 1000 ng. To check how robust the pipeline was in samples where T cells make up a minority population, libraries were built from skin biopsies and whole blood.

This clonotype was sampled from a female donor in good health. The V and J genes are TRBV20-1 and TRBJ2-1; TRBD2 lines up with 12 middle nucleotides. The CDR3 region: CSAYTTSGGHRSEQFF. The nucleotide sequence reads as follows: TGCAGTGCTTATACTACTAGCGGGGGGCACCGGAGTGAGCAGTTCTTC.